This T cell receptor beta chain was identified during a study of blood T cell repertoires in COVID-19. The overall study: The cDNA or gDNA used as material had been derived from T cells, B-cell-depleted T cells, or PBMCs.

Donors in Cohort 3 counted as recovered after two negative PCRs, clearance, or symptom resolution. This CDR3 contains 12 residues. Trimming shortened V by 2 bases and J by 1 base, and 6 bases separated the two germline ends. The germline gives CDR1 GTSNPN, CDR2 SVGIG (reference sequence). The assay was immunoSEQ multiplex PCR, and TCRdb's table has in-frame clones only and misses some. Among about 300,000 clones listed, around 90% were seen once. V and J are TRBV30 and TRBJ2-7; D remains unclear. The sequenced sample was PBMCs or T cells enriched from blood (not recorded which). The clonotype originates from a middle-aged woman who had recovered from COVID-19. The CDR3 reads CAWSPTSYEQYF. The CDR3 bases are TGTGCCTGGAGTCCGACTTCCTACGAGCAGTACTTC.